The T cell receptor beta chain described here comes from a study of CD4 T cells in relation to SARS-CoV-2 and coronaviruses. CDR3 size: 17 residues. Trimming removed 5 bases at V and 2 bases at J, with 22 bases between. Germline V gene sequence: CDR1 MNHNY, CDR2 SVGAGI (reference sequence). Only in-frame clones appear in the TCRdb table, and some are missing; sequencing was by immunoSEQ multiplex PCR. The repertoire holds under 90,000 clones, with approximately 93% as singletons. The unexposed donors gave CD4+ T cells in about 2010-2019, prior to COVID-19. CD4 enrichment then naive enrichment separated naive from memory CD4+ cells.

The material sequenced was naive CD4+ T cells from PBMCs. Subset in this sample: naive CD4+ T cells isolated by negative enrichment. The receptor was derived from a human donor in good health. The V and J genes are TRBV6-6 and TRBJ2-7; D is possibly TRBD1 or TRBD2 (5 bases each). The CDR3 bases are TGTGCCAGCAGTCCCAGACCTCGGGGCCCCCCTCCCTACGAGCAGTACTTC. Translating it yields CASSPRPRGPPPYEQYF.